These 5 T cell receptor beta chains came from one sample sequenced in a study of post-analysis software for immune sequencing data (dated by TCRdb to about 2015). Beyond this particular receptor, the publication reports: Patients showed significantly higher frequencies than controls for roughly five TRBV segments, among them TRBV5-6, TRBV5-1 and TRBV20-1.

Receptor amplification or capture employed PCR. The sequencing machine was an Illumina HiSeq 2500. To reduce PCR and sequencing biases, unique molecular identifiers were incorporated into the TCR beta cDNA libraries. TCRdb reanalyzed the raw reads on its own, using fastp at Q25 for trimming and MiXCR for clone calling, and kept in-frame beta chains. For every CDR3 protein sequence, its rows merge into one entry that carries the most common genes and DNA. This sample holds some 450,000 distinct CDR3 sequences; under 55% were observed only once. The biggest ten clones account for 9% to 13% of the sample. Their target antigens are unknown. Material for sequencing was blood. These receptors originate from a girl aged 10 to 17 with multiple sclerosis.

The V call is TRBV5-5, the J call TRBJ1-2; TRBD1 aligns across 11 bases. With 4 bases clipped from V and 4 bases from J, the junction kept 3 bases outside the gene matches. This CDR3 is built from 14 residues. Germline CDR1 reads SGHKS; CDR2 reads YYEKEE (reference sequence). The CDR3 is CASSRTGGSYGYTF. The CDR3, as DNA: TGTGCCAGCAGCAGGACAGGGGGCAGCTATGGCTACACCTTC.

With regard to this clonotype: A junction end diverges from the germline sequence, so it may reflect a read error. V and J are TRBV6-5 and TRBJ1-1; 8 bases agree with TRBD1. Germline CDR1 reads MNHEY; CDR2 reads SVGAGI. The CDR3 consists of 13 residues. DNA of the CDR3: TGTGCCGGCAGCCAAGAGACAGGGGATGAAGCTTTCTTT. Translated, it gives CAGSQETGDEAFF.

A few counts support this clonotype. This CDR3 is CASSQVAGDQPQHF. CDR3 bases: TGCGCCAGCAGCCAAGTGGCAGGGGATCAGCCCCAGCATTTT. The rearrangement links TRBV4-3 to TRBJ1-5, with D possibly matching TRBD1 (6 bases). The germline CDR1 and CDR2 sequences are LGHNA and YSLEER. V was trimmed by 1 base and J by 5 bases, leaving 9 bases between them. The CDR3 has 14 amino acids.

V gene TRBV20-1 combines with J gene TRBJ2-1, with D hard to call. Trimming removed 2 bases at V and 2 bases at J, with 13 bases between. The CDR3 length is 15 residues. The germline gives CDR1 DFQATT, CDR2 SNEGSKA (reference sequence). CDR3 loop: CSARTPGATYNEQFF. The CDR3 bases are TGCAGTGCTAGAACTCCCGGAGCCACCTACAATGAGCAGTTCTTC.

This clonotype was detected a few times. This chain connects TRBV11-1 to TRBJ2-4; 9 positions match TRBD1. The assigned J gene may be wrong: the sequence end matches TRBJ2-7 better. CDR1 is SGHAT, CDR2 FQDESV, per germline (reference sequence). The CDR3 has 15 amino acids. CDR3 DNA sequence: TGTGCCAGCAGCCCTGGGACAGGGCGGCCCTACGAGCAGTACTTC. Its protein is CASSPGTGRPYEQYF.